Here is one T cell receptor (beta chain) with its context. Its matching antigen is unknown. The data stem from a study of shared clonotypes between healthy human individuals. The study, taken as a whole, reports: The authors expected sequencing depth to affect clonotype sharing among donors. Generation of non-shared clonotypes was less probable than generation of clonotypes shared by all four donors.

V dropped 3 bases and J dropped 2; count of bases not matched to a gene: 6. Germline CDR1 and CDR2: GTSNPN and SVGIG (reference sequence). The CDR3 consists of 16 residues. The material for each subset, its genomic DNA, was split evenly across several immunoSEQ plates. Assay: immunoSEQ multiplex PCR; the TCRdb copy retains only in-frame clones and omits some. Here the sample spans roughly 600,000 clones, 98% being singletons. Naive CD8 cells comprised CD45RO-negative, CCR7-positively selected cells, excluding terminally differentiated effector memory CD45RA+ cells. Sequencing was performed on naive CD8+ T cells sorted from blood. This chain links TRBV30 with TRBJ2-7; 14 bases fit TRBD2. This TCR came from a man aged 25 to 45 in good health. The CDR3 DNA sequence: TGTGCCTGGAGGGATGGGACTAGCGGGAGTCCCTACGAGCAGTACTTC. Its protein product is CAWRDGTSGSPYEQYF.